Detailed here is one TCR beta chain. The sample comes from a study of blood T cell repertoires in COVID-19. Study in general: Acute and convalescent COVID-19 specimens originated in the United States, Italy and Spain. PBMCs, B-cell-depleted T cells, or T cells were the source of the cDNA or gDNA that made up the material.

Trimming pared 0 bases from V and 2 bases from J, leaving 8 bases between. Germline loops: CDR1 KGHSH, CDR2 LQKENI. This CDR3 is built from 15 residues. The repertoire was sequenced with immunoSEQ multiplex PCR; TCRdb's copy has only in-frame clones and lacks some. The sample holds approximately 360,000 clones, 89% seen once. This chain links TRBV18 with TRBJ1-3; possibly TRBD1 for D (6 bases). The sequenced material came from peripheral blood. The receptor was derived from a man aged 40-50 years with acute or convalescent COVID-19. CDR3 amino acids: CASSPPSGAGNTIYF. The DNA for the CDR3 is TGTGCCAGCTCACCACCTTCAGGGGCTGGAAACACCATATATTTT.